The 18 T cell receptor beta chains reported below all come from one sample, sequenced in a study of blood T cell repertoires in COVID-19. TCRdb keeps only in-frame clones here, not all; method: immunoSEQ multiplex PCR. The sample comprises around 250,000 clones, 75% to 90% of which are singletons, and 1.9% rests with the top ten. The specimen sequenced was PBMCs or T cells enriched from blood (not recorded which). These receptors came from a woman in her fifties or sixties who had recovered from COVID-19.

V is TRBV2 and J is TRBJ2-5, with D possibly matching TRBD2 (5 bases). V dropped 7 bases and J dropped 5 bases, with 20 bases sitting between them. Per the germline V gene, CDR1 is SNHLY and CDR2 is FYNNEI. The CDR3 has 15 residues. CDR3 sequence: CASKGRIARTETQYF. Here the CDR3 DNA reads TGTGCCAGCAAGGGTAGGATAGCGCGGACGGAGACCCAGTACTTC.

The chain carries TRBV9 and TRBJ2-1, with 7 bases matching TRBD2. Trimming took 1 base from V and 4 from J; bases not matched to a gene: 8. This CDR3 contains 16 residues. Germline V gives CDR1 SGDLS, CDR2 YYNGEE. CDR3 coding DNA: TGTGCCAGCAGCGTATGGGAGGGCCTTATGTACAATGAGCAGTTCTTC. It codes for CASSVWEGLMYNEQFF.

The chain is built from TRBV13 and TRBJ2-5; D not certain. Germline-derived CDR1 and CDR2 are PRHDT and FYEKMQ (reference sequence). Trimming removed 2 bases from V and 7 bases from J, with 14 bases in between. CDR3 length equals 14 residues. For the CDR3, the DNA is TGTGCCAGCAGCTTAAGGCTCTCTCCGGGGACCCAGTACTTC. This translates into CASSLRLSPGTQYF.

The rearrangement links TRBV4-2 to TRBJ2-3; 10 bases are shared with TRBD1. The germline gives CDR1 LGHNA, CDR2 YNFKEQ. There are 16 residues in the CDR3. With V trimmed by 0 bases and J by 4 bases, 4 bases remained unmatched. The CDR3 coding sequence is TGTGCCAGCAGCCAAGATCCCGGACAGGGGGCAGATACGCAGTATTTT. Its protein product is CASSQDPGQGADTQYF.

The genes are TRBV11-2 and TRBJ2-2; 8 bases match TRBD2. Per the germline V gene, CDR1 is SGHAT and CDR2 is FQNNGV. The CDR3 sequence is 17 residues long. The trim removed 1 base at V and 7 bases at J, leaving 11 bases unmatched. CDR3 in amino acids: CASSLAPGGGWVGELFF. The CDR3 DNA reads TGTGCCAGCAGCTTAGCCCCGGGAGGGGGATGGGTCGGGGAGCTGTTTTTT.

The sample holds one count of this clone. The chain recombines TRBV29-1 with TRBJ2-1; D unresolved. This CDR3 comprises 13 residues. The germline gives CDR1 SQVTM, CDR2 ANQGSEA. V gave up 4 bases and J gave up 4 bases, with 11 bases separating them. The CDR3 bases are TGCAGCGTTGCCCAAAGAGCGTACAATGAGCAGTTCTTC. It yields the protein CSVAQRAYNEQFF.

V usage is TRBV28 and J usage is TRBJ1-1, with a possible D match to TRBD1 (6 bases). There are 17 residues in the CDR3. V lost 3 bases, J lost 0 bases, and 17 bases lay in between. In germline, CDR1 is MDHEN, CDR2 SYDVKM. The CDR3 sequence is CASSFVRGAGMNTEAFF. The CDR3 DNA follows: TGTGCCAGCAGTTTCGTCAGGGGAGCGGGAATGAACACTGAAGCTTTCTTT.

V usage is TRBV28 and J usage is TRBJ1-1; the match to TRBD1 covers 9 bases. There are 15 residues in the CDR3. Germline V gene sequence: CDR1 MDHEN, CDR2 SYDVKM. V dropped 4 bases and J dropped 0; count of bases not matched to a gene: 3. CDR3 residues: CASSWTGAMNTEAFF. For the CDR3, the DNA is TGTGCCAGCAGTTGGACAGGGGCGATGAACACTGAAGCTTTCTTT.

The chain employs TRBV6-1 and TRBJ2-7, with D possibly TRBD1 on 5 matching bases. V was cut by 0 bases and J by 2 bases, with 14 bases left in between. Germline V gene data show CDR1 as MNHNS and CDR2 as SASEGT. The CDR3 has 16 residues. The CDR3 region is CASSEAVWQGTYEQYF. CDR3 coding DNA: TGTGCCAGCAGTGAAGCGGTGTGGCAGGGAACCTACGAGCAGTACTTC.

V usage is TRBV9 and J usage is TRBJ1-5; 10 bases line up with TRBD1. The junction had 6 bases not matched to a gene; V was cut back by 4 bases and J by 5 bases. Germline V lookup: CDR1 SGDLS, CDR2 YYNGEE. The CDR3 extends over 15 amino acids. In DNA form, the CDR3 reads TGTGCCAGCAGCCCAAGTGGGACAGGGGATCAGCCCCAGCATTTT. Its translation: CASSPSGTGDQPQHF. Drawing the rest from reference TRBV9 and TRBJ1-5, the complete variable domain is DSGVTQTPKHLITATGQRVTLRCSPRSGDLSVYWYQQSLDQGLQFLIQYYNGEERAKGNILERFSAQQFPDLHSELNLSSLELGDSALYFCASSPSGTGDQPQHFGDGTRLSIL.

This rearrangement joins TRBV2 to TRBJ1-1; D might be TRBD1 (6 bases). V was clipped by 6 bases and J by 1 base, with 15 bases between them. The length of the CDR3 is 15 residues. Germline assignment: CDR1 SNHLY and CDR2 FYNNEI. The CDR3 loop is CASRRAGQTNTEAFF. The CDR3 coding sequence is TGTGCCAGCAGGCGAGCGGGACAAACGAACACTGAAGCTTTCTTT.

The CDR3 is CASSRTGLSQYF. CDR3 in DNA: TGTGCCAGTAGCAGGACAGGCCTCTCGCAGTATTTT. The chain is built from TRBV19 and TRBJ2-3; TRBD1 aligns across 7 bases. The CDR3 covers 12 residues. Trimming at V came to 6 bases and at J to 10 bases, leaving 7 bases not matched to a gene. Germline CDR1 is LNHDA and CDR2 is SQIVND (reference sequence). Variable domain in full (rest from reference TRBV19 and TRBJ2-3): DGGITQSPKYLFRKEGQNVTLSCEQNLNHDAMYWYRQDPGQGLRLIYYSQIVNDFQKGDIAEGYSVSREKKESFPLTVTSAQKNPTAFYLCASSRTGLSQYFGPGTRLTVL.

The V gene is TRBV21-1, the J gene TRBJ2-3; the table's TRBD2 call for D was not verified on the DNA. TRBV21-1 is a pseudogene segment. The CDR3 runs to 14 residues. The CDR3 loop is CASSRRERADTQYF. For the CDR3, the DNA is TGTGCCAGCAGCCGGAGGGAAAGGGCAGATACGCAGTATTTT.

This chain uses TRBV7-9 with TRBJ2-1, with 8 nucleotides matching TRBD1. The V gene's germline CDR1 is SEHNR and CDR2 FQNEAQ (reference sequence). With 2 bases clipped from V and 3 bases from J, the junction kept 9 bases outside the gene matches. The CDR3 loop spans 17 amino acids. DNA for the CDR3: TGTGCCAGCAGCTTAAGCCCAGGACAGGGACTCTACAATGAGCAGTTCTTC. Amino acid sequence: CASSLSPGQGLYNEQFF.

A word on this clone: The sample has other DNA sequences that encode this CDR3 too. This chain connects TRBV9 to TRBJ1-1; 9 positions agree with TRBD1. Germline assignment: CDR1 SGDLS and CDR2 YYNGEE. The CDR3 consists of 14 residues. Trimming removed 3 bases from V and 1 base from J; junction bases left unmatched: 1. The CDR3 nucleotides are TGTGCCAGCAGCGCACAGGGGGCGAACACTGAAGCTTTCTTT. Protein: CASSAQGANTEAFF.

This clone was observed a few times. The chain carries TRBV5-4 and TRBJ1-3; 7 bases match TRBD1. CDR3 length: 16 amino acids. V gave up 5 bases and J gave up 3 bases; unmatched junction bases: 11. Per the germline V gene, CDR1 is SGHNT and CDR2 is YYREEE (reference sequence). CDR3 amino acids: CASRPAGTENGNTIYF. The CDR3 nucleotides read TGTGCCAGCAGACCTGCCGGGACAGAAAATGGAAACACCATATATTTT.

V gene TRBV5-1 combines with J gene TRBJ1-2; 9 bases map to TRBD1. After removal of 0 bases from V and 4 bases from J, the junction contained 1 base not matched to a gene. The CDR3 covers 14 residues. CDR1 is SGHRS and CDR2 is YFSETQ in the germline V gene. The CDR3 is CASSLGDRAYGYTF. The CDR3, as DNA: TGCGCCAGCAGCTTGGGGGACAGGGCCTATGGCTACACCTTC.

The rearrangement links TRBV4-2 to TRBJ2-5; a weak D match, TRBD2 (6 bases). CDR3 length equals 15 residues. V was clipped by 6 bases and J by 2 bases, with 16 bases between them. In germline, CDR1 is LGHNA, CDR2 YNFKEQ. CDR3 loop: CASSHSGVPQETQYF. The CDR3 DNA follows: TGTGCCAGCAGTCATAGCGGTGTCCCACAAGAGACCCAGTACTTC.